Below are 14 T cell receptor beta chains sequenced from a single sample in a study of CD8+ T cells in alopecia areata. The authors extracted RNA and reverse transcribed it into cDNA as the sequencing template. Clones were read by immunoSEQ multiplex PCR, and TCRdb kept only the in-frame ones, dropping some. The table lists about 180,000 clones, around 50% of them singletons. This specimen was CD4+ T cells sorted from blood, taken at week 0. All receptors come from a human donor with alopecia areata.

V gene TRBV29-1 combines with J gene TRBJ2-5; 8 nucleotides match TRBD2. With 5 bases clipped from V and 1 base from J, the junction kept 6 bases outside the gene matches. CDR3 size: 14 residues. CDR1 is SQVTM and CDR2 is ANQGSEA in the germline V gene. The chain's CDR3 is CSVTGLGTQETQYF. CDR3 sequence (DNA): TGCAGCGTTACGGGACTAGGCACCCAAGAGACCCAGTACTTC.

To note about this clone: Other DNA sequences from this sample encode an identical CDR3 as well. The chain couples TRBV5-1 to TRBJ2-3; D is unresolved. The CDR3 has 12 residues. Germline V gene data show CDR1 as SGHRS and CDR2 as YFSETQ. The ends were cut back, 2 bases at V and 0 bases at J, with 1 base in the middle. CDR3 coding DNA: TGCGCCAGCAGCTTTAGCACAGATACGCAGTATTTT. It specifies CASSFSTDTQYF.

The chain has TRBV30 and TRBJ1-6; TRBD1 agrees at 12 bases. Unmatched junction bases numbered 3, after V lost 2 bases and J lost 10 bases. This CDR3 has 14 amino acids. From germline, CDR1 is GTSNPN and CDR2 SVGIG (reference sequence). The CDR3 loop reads CAWSPGQGASPLHF. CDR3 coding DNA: TGTGCCTGGAGTCCGGGACAGGGGGCATCACCCCTCCACTTT. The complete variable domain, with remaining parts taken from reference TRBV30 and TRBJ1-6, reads SQTIHQWPATLVQPVGSPLSLECTVEGTSNPNLYWYRQAAGRGLQLLFYSVGIGQISSEVPQNLSASRPQDRQFILSSKKLLLSDSGFYLCAWSPGQGASPLHFGNGTRLTVT.

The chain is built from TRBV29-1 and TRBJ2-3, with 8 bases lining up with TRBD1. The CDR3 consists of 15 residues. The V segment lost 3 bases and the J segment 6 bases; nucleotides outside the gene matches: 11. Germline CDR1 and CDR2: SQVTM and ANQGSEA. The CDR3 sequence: CSVESRQGAGDTQYF. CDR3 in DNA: TGCAGCGTTGAGTCGCGGCAGGGGGCCGGGGATACGCAGTATTTT.

The CDR3 spells CASSFSGTGFETVGNQPQHF. For the CDR3, the DNA is TGTGCCAGCAGCTTTTCCGGGACAGGGTTTGAGACTGTGGGCAATCAGCCCCAGCATTTT. The chain is built from TRBV13 and TRBJ1-5; 9 bases line up with TRBD1. V lost 3 bases, J lost 2 bases, and 17 bases stayed unmatched. Germline CDR1 and CDR2: PRHDT and FYEKMQ (reference sequence). The CDR3 length is 20 residues.

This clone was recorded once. CDR3 in DNA: TGTGCCAGCAGCGTTAGCTTAATGGTGCAGGGGAGCTCCTACAATGAGCAGTTCTTC. The encoded protein is CASSVSLMVQGSSYNEQFF. The chain links TRBV9 to TRBJ2-1, with D maybe TRBD1 (6 bases). Germline assignment: CDR1 SGDLS and CDR2 YYNGEE. The V end lost 2 bases, the J end lost 0 bases, and 21 bases lay between the germline ends. This CDR3 spans 19 amino acids.

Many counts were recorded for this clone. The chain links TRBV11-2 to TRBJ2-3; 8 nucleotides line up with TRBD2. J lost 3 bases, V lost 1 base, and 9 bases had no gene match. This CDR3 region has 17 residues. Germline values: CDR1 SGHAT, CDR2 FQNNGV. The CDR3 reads CASSLALRSGGTDTQYF. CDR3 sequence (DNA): TGTGCCAGCAGCTTAGCGCTAAGAAGCGGGGGAACAGATACGCAGTATTTT.

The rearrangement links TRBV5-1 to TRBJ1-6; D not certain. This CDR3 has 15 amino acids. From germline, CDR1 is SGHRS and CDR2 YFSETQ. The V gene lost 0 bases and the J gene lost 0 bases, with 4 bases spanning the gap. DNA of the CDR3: TGCGCCAGCAGCTTGGAGAGCTCCTATAATTCACCCCTCCACTTT. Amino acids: CASSLESSYNSPLHF.

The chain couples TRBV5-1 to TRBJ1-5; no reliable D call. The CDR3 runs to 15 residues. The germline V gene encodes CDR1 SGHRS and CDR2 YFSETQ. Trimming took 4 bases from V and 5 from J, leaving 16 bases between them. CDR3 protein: CASSLDPGSHQPQHF. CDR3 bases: TGCGCCAGCAGCCTTGACCCAGGCAGCCATCAGCCCCAGCATTTT.

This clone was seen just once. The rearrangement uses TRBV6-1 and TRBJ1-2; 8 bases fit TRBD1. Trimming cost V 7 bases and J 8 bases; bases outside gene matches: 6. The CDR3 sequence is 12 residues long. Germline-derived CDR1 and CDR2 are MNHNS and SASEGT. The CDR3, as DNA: TGTGCCAGCACCACAGGGGGAGGCGGCTACACCTTC. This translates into CASTTGGGGYTF.

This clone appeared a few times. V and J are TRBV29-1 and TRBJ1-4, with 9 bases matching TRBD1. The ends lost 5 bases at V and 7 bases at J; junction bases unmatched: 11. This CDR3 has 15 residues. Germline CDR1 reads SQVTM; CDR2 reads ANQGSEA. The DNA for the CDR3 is TGCAGCGTTTCGCCGGGACAGGGTTGGGGTGAAAAACTGTTTTTT. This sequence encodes CSVSPGQGWGEKLFF.

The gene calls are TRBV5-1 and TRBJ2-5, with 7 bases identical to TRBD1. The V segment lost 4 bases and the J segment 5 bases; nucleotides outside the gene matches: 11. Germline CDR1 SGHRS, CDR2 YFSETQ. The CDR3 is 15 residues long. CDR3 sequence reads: CASSQNRGLGETQYF. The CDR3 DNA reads TGCGCCAGCAGCCAAAACAGGGGCTTAGGCGAGACCCAGTACTTC. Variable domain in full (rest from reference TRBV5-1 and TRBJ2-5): KAGVTQTPRYLIKTRGQQVTLSCSPISGHRSVSWYQQTPGQGLQFLFEYFSETQRNKGNFPGRFSGRQFSNSRSEMNVSTLELGDSALYLCASSQNRGLGETQYFGPGTRLLVL.

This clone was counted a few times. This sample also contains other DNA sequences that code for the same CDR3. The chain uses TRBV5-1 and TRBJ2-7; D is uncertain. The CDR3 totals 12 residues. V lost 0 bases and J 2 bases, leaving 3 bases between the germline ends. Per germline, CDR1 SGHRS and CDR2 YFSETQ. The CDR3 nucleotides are TGCGCCAGCAGCTTGGTTCCCTACGAGCAGTACTTC. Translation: CASSLVPYEQYF.

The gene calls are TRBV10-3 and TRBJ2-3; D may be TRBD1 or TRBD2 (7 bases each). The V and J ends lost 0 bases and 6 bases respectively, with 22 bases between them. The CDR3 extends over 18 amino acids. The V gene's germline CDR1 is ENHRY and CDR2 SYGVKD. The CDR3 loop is CAISESARGTAGPDTQYF. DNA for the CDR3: TGTGCCATCAGTGAGTCGGCGCGGGGGACAGCCGGCCCGGATACGCAGTATTTT.